This passage covers 9 T cell receptor beta chains from one sample sequenced in a study of long-term antiretroviral therapy in people with HIV. Running of the v3.0 immunoSEQ assay took place at survey level. The method was immunoSEQ multiplex PCR; TCRdb's version includes in-frame clones alone and lacks a portion of them. The sample holds 15,000 to 20,000 clones, about four fifths seen once. The sample was unsorted PBMCs, taken at the start of antiretroviral therapy, before treatment. These receptors were taken from a man between 18 and 35 years old with HIV.

V is TRBV10-3 and J is TRBJ2-3; D unclear. Deletions cut 5 bases from V and 5 bases from J, with 11 bases between. Germline V gene data show CDR1 as ENHRY and CDR2 as SYGVKD. The CDR3 is 13 amino acids. CDR3 in amino acids: CAISNPPEDTQYF. DNA for the CDR3: TGTGCCATCAGTAATCCCCCGGAAGATACGCAGTATTTT.

To note about this clone: A junction end diverges from the germline sequence, so it may reflect a read error. The chain couples TRBV19 to TRBJ2-7; 9 positions agree with TRBD2. Looked up from germline, CDR1 is LNHDA and CDR2 is SQIVND (reference sequence). This CDR3 has 15 amino acids. DNA for the CDR3: TGTGCCAGTAGAATAGCGGGGGAGAGCTCCTACGAGCAGTACTTC. As protein: CASRIAGESSYEQYF.

The V call is TRBV5-6, the J call TRBJ2-3; D remains unclear. Trimming removed 4 bases from V and 0 bases from J, with 6 bases in between. The CDR3 contains 13 residues. Germline V gives CDR1 SGHDT, CDR2 YYEEEE. The CDR3: CASSHFSTDTQYF. The CDR3, as DNA: TGTGCCAGCAGCCATTTTAGCACAGATACGCAGTATTTT.

The V gene is TRBV6-5, the J gene TRBJ1-1; D is unresolved. Trimming removed 2 bases at V and 4 bases at J, with 8 bases between. There are 13 residues in the CDR3. Germline CDR1 and CDR2: MNHEY and SVGAGI. The CDR3 nucleotides read TGTGCCAGCAGTTACCTAGAAGGCACTGAAGCTTTCTTT. This sequence encodes CASSYLEGTEAFF.

The chain is built from TRBV5-1 and TRBJ2-7; 7 bases are a match to TRBD1. The V segment lost 9 bases and the J segment 12 bases; nucleotides outside the gene matches: 12. The CDR3 runs 11 residues. Germline CDR1 is SGHRS and CDR2 is YFSETQ. CDR3 loop: CAKQPQGSLYF. CDR3 DNA sequence: TGCGCCAAACAACCACAGGGGAGTCTGTACTTC.

This rearrangement joins TRBV5-5 to TRBJ2-7, with TRBD2 identical over 7 bases. Per germline, CDR1 SGHKS and CDR2 YYEKEE (reference sequence). The CDR3 is 17 residues long. V dropped 0 bases and J dropped 5; count of bases not matched to a gene: 14. The CDR3 region is CASSLGAVWRETHEQYF. DNA of the CDR3: TGTGCCAGCAGCTTGGGGGCCGTTTGGCGGGAGACCCACGAGCAGTACTTC. Full variable domain (remainder filled in from reference TRBV5-5 and TRBJ2-7): DAGVTQSPTHLIKTRGQQVTLRCSPISGHKSVSWYQQVLGQGPQFIFQYYEKEERGRGNFPDRFSARQFPNYSSELNVNALLLGDSALYLCASSLGAVWRETHEQYFGPGTRLTVT.

This clone has only a few counts. The genes are TRBV18 and TRBJ2-7; 7 nucleotides match TRBD1. Per germline, CDR1 KGHSH and CDR2 LQKENI. The V segment lost 2 bases and the J segment 7 bases; nucleotides outside the gene matches: 8. The CDR3 totals 14 residues. The CDR3 loop reads CASSPEGQTREQYF. DNA for the CDR3: TGTGCCAGCTCACCAGAGGGACAGACCCGGGAGCAGTACTTC.

The rearrangement uses TRBV5-6 and TRBJ1-5, with TRBD1 matching 10 bases. The CDR3 spans 17 residues. Germline V CDR1 and CDR2: SGHDT, YYEEEE. V shed 0 bases, J shed 6 bases, and the junction held 9 bases outside the gene matches. CDR3: CASSLAQGQGSGQPQHF. Written as DNA, the CDR3 is TGTGCCAGCAGCTTGGCGCAGGGACAGGGGTCCGGTCAGCCCCAGCATTTT.

The chain has TRBV5-1 and TRBJ2-5, with 8 bases fitting TRBD1. Germline V CDR1 and CDR2: SGHRS, YFSETQ. V lost 6 bases, J lost 3 bases, and 7 bases stayed unmatched. CDR3 length equals 14 residues. This CDR3 is CASNGDRTKETQYF. The CDR3 nucleotides read TGCGCCAGCAACGGGGACAGGACGAAAGAGACCCAGTACTTC.